This TCR beta chain stems from a study of early T cells in non-severe SARS-CoV-2 infection. Overall study context: The sequenced material was bulk RNA from unsorted whole blood, and its chains were unpaired.

V shed 4 bases and J shed 5 bases, with 8 bases lying between them. This CDR3 is built from 12 residues. The germline gives CDR1 SEHNR, CDR2 FQNEAQ (reference sequence). Study-wide results and caveats: Matching results from VDJdb favored anti-spike CD8 responses, leaving private and CD4 specificities undetected.

This clonotype was detected many times. Its antigen is as yet unknown. Each single cDNA molecule received a unique molecular identifier. TCRdb recomputed calls from the 5' RACE reads with MiXCR, one row per CDR3 protein. The data show about 130,000 distinct CDR3 sequences, about 15% seen once. The TCR was taken from an adult who was a healthcare worker with PCR-confirmed SARS-CoV-2 infection or an uninfected control (not recorded which). The sample taken for sequencing was whole blood. This sequence joins TRBV7-9 and TRBJ1-1; D is unresolved. CDR3 bases: TGTGCCAGCAGCTCAGACTATACTGAAGCTTTCTTT. Protein: CASSSDYTEAFF.